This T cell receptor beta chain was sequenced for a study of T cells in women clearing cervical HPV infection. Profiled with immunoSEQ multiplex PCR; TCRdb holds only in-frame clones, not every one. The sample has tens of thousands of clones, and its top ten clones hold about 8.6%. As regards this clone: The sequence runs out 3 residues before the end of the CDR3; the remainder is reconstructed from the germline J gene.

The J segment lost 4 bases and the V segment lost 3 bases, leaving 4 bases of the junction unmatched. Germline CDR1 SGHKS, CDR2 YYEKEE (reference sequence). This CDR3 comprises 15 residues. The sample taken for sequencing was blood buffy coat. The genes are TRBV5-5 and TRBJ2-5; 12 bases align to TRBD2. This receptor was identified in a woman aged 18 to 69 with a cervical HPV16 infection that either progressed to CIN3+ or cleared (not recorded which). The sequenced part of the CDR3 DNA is TGTGCCAGCAGCTCTCTGGGACTAGCGGGAGAGACC. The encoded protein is CASSSLGLAGET. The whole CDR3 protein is CASSSLGLAGETQYF.